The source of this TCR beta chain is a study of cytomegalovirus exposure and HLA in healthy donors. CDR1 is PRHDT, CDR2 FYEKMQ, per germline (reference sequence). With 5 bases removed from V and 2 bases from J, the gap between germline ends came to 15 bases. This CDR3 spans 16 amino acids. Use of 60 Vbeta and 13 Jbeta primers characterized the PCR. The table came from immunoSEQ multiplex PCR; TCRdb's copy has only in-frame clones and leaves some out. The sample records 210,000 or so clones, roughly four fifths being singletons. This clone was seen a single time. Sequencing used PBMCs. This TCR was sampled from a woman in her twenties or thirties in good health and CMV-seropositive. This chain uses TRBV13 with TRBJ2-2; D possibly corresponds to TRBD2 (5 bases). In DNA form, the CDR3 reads TGTGCCAGCAGCCCTGACTACGGGATCAACACCGGGGAGCTGTTTTTT. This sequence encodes CASSPDYGINTGELFF.